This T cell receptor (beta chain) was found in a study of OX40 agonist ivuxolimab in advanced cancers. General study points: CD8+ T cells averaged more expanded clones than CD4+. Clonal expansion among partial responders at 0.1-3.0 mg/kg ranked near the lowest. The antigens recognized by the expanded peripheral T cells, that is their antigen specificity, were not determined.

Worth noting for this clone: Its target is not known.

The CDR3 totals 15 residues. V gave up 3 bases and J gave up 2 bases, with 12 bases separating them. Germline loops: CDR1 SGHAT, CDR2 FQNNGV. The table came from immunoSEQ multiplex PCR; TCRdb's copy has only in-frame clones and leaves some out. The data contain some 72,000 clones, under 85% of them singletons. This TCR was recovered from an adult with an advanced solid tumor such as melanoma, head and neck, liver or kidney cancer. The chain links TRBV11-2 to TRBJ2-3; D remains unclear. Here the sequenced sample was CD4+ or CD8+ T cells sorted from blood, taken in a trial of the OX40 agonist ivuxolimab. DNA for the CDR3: TGTGCCAGCAGCTTTGGCACAGCCTTCACAGATACGCAGTATTTT. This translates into CASSFGTAFTDTQYF.